This T cell receptor beta chain was sequenced in a study of blood T cells in healthy people across ages. The CDR3 covers 15 residues. CDR1 and CDR2 (germline): MGHDK, SYGVNS. Trimming took off 1 base at V and 5 bases at J, with 14 bases between the two ends. Then a second PCR, running about 6 to 12 cycles, was carried out with a sample-barcoded 5' primer and a J-beta primer mix. TCRdb ran MiXCR on the 5' RACE reads and lists one entry per CDR3 protein. The sample shows 800,000 to 950,000 distinct CDR3 sequences, approximately 35% of them seen only once. This receptor was obtained from a man younger than 35 in good health. The specimen sequenced was blood. The chain joins TRBV25-1 to TRBJ2-5; D is perhaps TRBD1 (5 bases). The CDR3 sequence is CASSELGRQSETQYF. DNA of the CDR3: TGTGCCAGCAGTGAATTGGGGCGACAAAGCGAGACCCAGTACTTC.